One sample yielded the 3 T cell receptor beta chains listed below, sequenced in a study of blood T cell repertoires in COVID-19. Method: immunoSEQ multiplex PCR; TCRdb's copy keeps in-frame clones and lacks some. In the table there are 280,000 or so clones, around 87% of which are singletons. Sample: peripheral blood. All receptors derive from a woman between 25 and 40 years old who had recovered from COVID-19.

The chain combines TRBV27 with TRBJ1-2; a weak D match, TRBD1 (5 bases). Germline V lookup: CDR1 MNHEY, CDR2 SMNVEV (reference sequence). This CDR3 is 13 amino acids long. V lost 4 bases to trimming and J lost 3 bases, with 9 bases between them. The CDR3 loop is CASSYGGDYGYTF. In DNA, the CDR3 is TGTGCCAGCAGTTACGGGGGGGACTATGGCTACACCTTC.

The rearrangement uses TRBV28 and TRBJ1-5, with TRBD1 matching over 8 bases. Germline assignment: CDR1 MDHEN and CDR2 SYDVKM. The CDR3 is 15 residues long. V lost 4 bases, J lost 6 bases, and 8 bases stayed unmatched. CDR3 in amino acids: CASSSSQGARQPQHF. The CDR3 nucleotides read TGTGCCAGCAGTTCCTCTCAGGGGGCACGTCAGCCCCAGCATTTT.

This chain connects TRBV7-3 to TRBJ1-1, with 7 bases lining up with TRBD1. CDR1 and CDR2 from the germline V gene are SGHTA and FQGTGA. CDR3 size: 14 residues. V trimming: 4 bases; J trimming: 4 bases; junction bases outside the gene matches: 6. CDR3 DNA: TGTGCCAGCAGCTCGCAGGGGGAAGGCACTGAAGCTTTCTTT. Its translation is CASSSQGEGTEAFF.